This T cell receptor (beta chain) was found in a study of blood T cell repertoires in COVID-19. Across the study: Material from acute and convalescent COVID-19 was sourced from the United States, Italy and Spain. In each case, the material was cDNA or gDNA derived from T cells, B-cell-depleted T cells, or PBMCs.

Per the original methods: Estimated nucleated cell counts came from reference gene primer amplification. TCRdb's table, derived via immunoSEQ multiplex PCR, lists solely in-frame clones and lacks some. The V and J calls and clone size come from that table; D and trimming were worked out from the DNA. The data hold around 130,000 clones, with under 85% observed a single time. This clone was observed a single time. The CDR3 spans 15 residues. The V segment lost 2 bases and the J segment 6 bases; nucleotides outside the gene matches: 5. CDR1 and CDR2 (germline): LGHNA, YNFKEQ. The TCR comes from a middle-aged man with active or convalescent COVID-19. The chain carries TRBV4-2 and TRBJ1-4; 8 bases match TRBD1. The sample comprised peripheral blood. The CDR3 nucleotides read TGTGCCAGCAGCCAAACGACAGGGGTTGATGAAAAACTGTTTTTT. Protein: CASSQTTGVDEKLFF.